This T cell receptor (beta chain) was identified in a study of T cell clonality in common variable immunodeficiency. V shed 6 bases and J 1 base; nucleotides not matched to a gene: 5. The CDR3 runs to 14 residues. Per the germline V gene, CDR1 is GTSNPN and CDR2 is SVGIG (reference sequence). This clone was recorded many times. Its antigen is as yet unknown. The read comes to an end 3 residues before the CDR3 does, leaving the germline J gene to fill in the end. Some clones are missing from TCRdb's copy, which holds only in-frame ones; the method was immunoSEQ multiplex PCR. Altogether approximately 52,000 clones were found in the sample, and no singletons occur. Findings of the study overall: CVID subjects had higher TCRbeta clonality than healthy controls, most marked in about a third.

Sequencing was performed on peripheral blood mononuclear cells. This sequence originates from a person aged 18-70 years in good health. The gene calls are TRBV30 and TRBJ2-2; 7 nucleotides align to TRBD1. CDR3 sequence reads: CACGTAVNTGELFF. Incomplete CDR3 DNA: TGTGCCTGCGGGACAGCGGTGAACACCGGGGAG.